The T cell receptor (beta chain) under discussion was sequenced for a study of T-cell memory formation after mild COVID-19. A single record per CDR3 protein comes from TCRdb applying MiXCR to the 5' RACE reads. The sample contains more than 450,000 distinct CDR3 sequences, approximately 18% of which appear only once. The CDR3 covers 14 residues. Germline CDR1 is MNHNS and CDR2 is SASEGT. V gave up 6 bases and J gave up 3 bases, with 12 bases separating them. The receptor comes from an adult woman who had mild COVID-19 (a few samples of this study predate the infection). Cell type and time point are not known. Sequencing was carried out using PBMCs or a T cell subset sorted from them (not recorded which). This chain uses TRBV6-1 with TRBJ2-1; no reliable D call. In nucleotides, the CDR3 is TGTGCCAGCAGGTCGTCCGGGTACTACAATGAGCAGTTCTTC. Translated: CASRSSGYYNEQFF.